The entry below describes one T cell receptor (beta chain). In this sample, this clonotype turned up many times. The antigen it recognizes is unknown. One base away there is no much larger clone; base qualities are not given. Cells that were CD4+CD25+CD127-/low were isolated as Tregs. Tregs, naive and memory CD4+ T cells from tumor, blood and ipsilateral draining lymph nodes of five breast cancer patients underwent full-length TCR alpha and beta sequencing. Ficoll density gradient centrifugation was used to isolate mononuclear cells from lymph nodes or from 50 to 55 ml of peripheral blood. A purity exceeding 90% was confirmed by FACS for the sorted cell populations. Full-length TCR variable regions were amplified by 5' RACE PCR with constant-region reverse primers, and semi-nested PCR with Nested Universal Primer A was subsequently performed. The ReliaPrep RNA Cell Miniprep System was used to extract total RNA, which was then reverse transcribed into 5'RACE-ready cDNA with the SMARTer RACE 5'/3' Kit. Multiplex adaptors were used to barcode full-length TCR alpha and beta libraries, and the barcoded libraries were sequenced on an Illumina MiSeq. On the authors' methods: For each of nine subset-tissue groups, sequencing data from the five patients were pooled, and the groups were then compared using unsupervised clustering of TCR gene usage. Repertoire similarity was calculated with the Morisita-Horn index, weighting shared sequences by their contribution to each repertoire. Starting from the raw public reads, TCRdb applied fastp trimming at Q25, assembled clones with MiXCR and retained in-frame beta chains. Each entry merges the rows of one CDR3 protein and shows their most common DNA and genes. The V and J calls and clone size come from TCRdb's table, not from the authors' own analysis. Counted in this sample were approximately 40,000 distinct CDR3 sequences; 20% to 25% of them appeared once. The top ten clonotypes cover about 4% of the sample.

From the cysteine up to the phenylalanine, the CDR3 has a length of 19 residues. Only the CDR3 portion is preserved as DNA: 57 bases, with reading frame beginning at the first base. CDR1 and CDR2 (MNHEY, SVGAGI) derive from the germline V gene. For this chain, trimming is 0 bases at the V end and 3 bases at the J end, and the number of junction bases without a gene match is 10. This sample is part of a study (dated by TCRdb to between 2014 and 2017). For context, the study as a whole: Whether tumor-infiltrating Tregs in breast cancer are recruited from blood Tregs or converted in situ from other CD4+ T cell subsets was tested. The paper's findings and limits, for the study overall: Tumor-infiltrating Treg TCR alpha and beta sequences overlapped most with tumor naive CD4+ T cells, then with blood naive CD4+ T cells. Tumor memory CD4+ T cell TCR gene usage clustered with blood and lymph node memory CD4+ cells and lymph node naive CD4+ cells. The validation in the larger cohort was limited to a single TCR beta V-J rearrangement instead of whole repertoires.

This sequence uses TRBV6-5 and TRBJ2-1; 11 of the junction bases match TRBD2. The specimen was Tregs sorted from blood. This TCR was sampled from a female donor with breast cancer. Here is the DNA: TGTGCCAGCAGTTACTCGCCCTATACTAGCGGGAGTATCTACAATGAGCAGTTCTTC. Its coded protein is CASSYSPYTSGSIYNEQFF.